This TCR beta chain appears in the sequencing data of a study of T cell repertoires in cytomegalovirus infection (dated by TCRdb to between 2017 and 2020). Background on the whole study: Donor HLA type was relevant to the analysis, because carriage of CMV infection together with the matching HLA type was indicated by public TCR beta signatures.

These reads were obtained on an Illumina HiSeq 1500. TCRdb applied fastp at Q25 and MiXCR to the public reads, then kept only in-frame beta chains. Every distinct CDR3 protein forms one entry, paired with its most common genes and DNA. A total of 480,000 or so distinct CDR3 sequences appear in this sample, about 11% of them only once. More than 8.5% of the sample rests with the top ten. Trimming leaves V shorter by 7 bases and J shorter by 2 bases, with the junction holding 4 bases beyond the gene matches. CDR1 is given as DFQATT and CDR2 as SNEGSKA, both from the germline V gene (reference sequence). The CDR3 holds 13 amino acids from the cysteine to the phenylalanine. Only the CDR3 portion is preserved as DNA: 39 bases, with reading frame beginning at the first base. Summary of the overall study and its limitations: Carriers of CMV infection plus the relevant HLA type were discriminated by the cumulative frequency of public TCR beta family members in the study cohort and in an independent approximately 360-donor cohort. The ex vivo response was dominated by HLA-C-restricted CMV-specific TCR beta clonotypes, which also provided the single most frequent clonotype in two of eight donors.

This clonotype was recorded many times. The specificity of this receptor is unknown. The sample holds no much larger clone one base away, and base qualities are not on file. This clonotype was obtained from a human donor in good health (CMV status not recorded). Some clones in this sample may be carry-over from other donors' samples. This chain joins TRBV20-1 to TRBJ1-5, with 8 junctional bases fitting TRBD1. The sample was PBMCs. The nucleotide sequence is given as TGCAGTGGCTCACAGGGGGGCAATCAGCCCCAGCATTTT. The translation is CSGSQGGNQPQHF.